This T cell receptor beta chain was recovered during a study of PD-1 blockade in classical Hodgkin lymphoma. Study-level findings and limits: Newly diagnosed patients and complete responders had comparable diversity at baseline. TCR diversity rose significantly by C4D1 in CD4+ but not CD8+ cells.

The protocol was immunoSEQ multiplex PCR, while the TCRdb copy is restricted to in-frame clones and leaves out a portion. This sample has about 24,000 clones; roughly three quarters occur once, and the top ten carry 2.5% to 3.5%. Brentuximab vedotin exposure varied, and every patient relapsed after autologous stem cell transplantation. About this clone itself: The antigen remains undetermined.

The germline gives CDR1 MGHDK, CDR2 SYGVNS. The CDR3 contains 15 residues. The ends lost 2 bases at V and 2 bases at J; junction bases unmatched: 1. The V and J genes are TRBV25-1 and TRBJ2-1, with TRBD1 matching over 9 bases. This receptor was taken from a human donor with classical Hodgkin lymphoma. Sequencing was performed on peripheral blood mononuclear cells (PBMCs), taken at baseline. The CDR3 is CASSEGTGTYNEQFF. The CDR3 DNA follows: TGTGCCAGCAGTGAAGGGACAGGGACCTACAATGAGCAGTTCTTC.